This TCR beta chain was retrieved from a study of CD8+CD57+ T cells in acquired aplastic anemia. In the study overall: Sorted CD4+ and CD8+ cell DNA averaged approximately 3.2 ug. Findings of the study overall: Twenty-nine CD8+ CDR3 sequences were shared between patients and controls.

The TCR beta profiling, which covered VDJ combination and CDR3 sequence, was carried out using genomic DNA as the template. MiXCR was run by TCRdb on the reads, yielding one entry per CDR3 protein. This sample has over 150,000 distinct CDR3 sequences, with 52% found just once. This clonotype was counted ten times or more. What it binds is not known. An expansion of CD8+CD57+ cells by flow cytometry had been shown in patients chosen for sequencing. There were no patients without severe acquired aplastic anemia. The study sampled blood from patients who had received no therapy. The CDR3 totals 11 residues. The V gene lost 6 bases and the J gene lost 1 base, with 3 bases spanning the gap.

The J gene is TRBJ1-1, the V gene TRBV12-3 or TRBV12-4, with unresolved D. The origin of this receptor is a human donor with aplastic anemia. The sequencing input was sorted CD4+, CD8+, or CD8+CD57+ T cells (not recorded which) from PBMCs. The chain's CDR3 is CASSQNTEAFF. CDR3 DNA sequence: TGTGCCAGCAGCCAGAACACTGAAGCTTTCTTT.